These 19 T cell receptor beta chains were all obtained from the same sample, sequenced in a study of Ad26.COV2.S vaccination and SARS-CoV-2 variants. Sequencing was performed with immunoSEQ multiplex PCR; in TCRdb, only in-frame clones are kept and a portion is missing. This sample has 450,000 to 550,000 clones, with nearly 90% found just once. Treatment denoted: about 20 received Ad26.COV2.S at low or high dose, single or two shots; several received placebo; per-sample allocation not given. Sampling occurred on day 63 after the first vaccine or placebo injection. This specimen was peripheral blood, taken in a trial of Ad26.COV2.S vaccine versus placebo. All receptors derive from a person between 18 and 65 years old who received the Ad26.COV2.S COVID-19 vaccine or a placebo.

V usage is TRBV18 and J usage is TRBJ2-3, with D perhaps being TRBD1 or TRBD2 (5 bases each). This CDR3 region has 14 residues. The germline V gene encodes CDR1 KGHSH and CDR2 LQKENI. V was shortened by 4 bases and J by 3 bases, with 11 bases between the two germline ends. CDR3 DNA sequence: TGTGCCAGCTCACAGGGACCAGGAACAGATACGCAGTATTTT. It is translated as CASSQGPGTDTQYF.

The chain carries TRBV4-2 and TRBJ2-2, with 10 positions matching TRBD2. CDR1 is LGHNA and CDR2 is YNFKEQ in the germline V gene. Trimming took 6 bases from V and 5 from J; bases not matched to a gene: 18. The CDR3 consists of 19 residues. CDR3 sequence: CASSILGLGGTSVTGELFF. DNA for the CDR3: TGTGCCAGCAGTATACTGGGTCTGGGAGGGACTAGCGTAACCGGGGAGCTGTTTTTT.

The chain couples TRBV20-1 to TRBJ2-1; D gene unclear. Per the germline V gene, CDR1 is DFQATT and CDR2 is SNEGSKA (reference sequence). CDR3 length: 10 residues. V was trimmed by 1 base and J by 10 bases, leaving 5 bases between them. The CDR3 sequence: CSARVGEQFF. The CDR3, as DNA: TGCAGTGCTAGAGTGGGGGAGCAGTTCTTC.

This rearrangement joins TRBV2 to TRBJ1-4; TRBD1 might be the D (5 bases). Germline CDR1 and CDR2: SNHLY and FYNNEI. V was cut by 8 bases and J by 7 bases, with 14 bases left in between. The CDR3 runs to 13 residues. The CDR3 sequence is CASGGITGEKLFF. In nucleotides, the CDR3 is TGTGCCAGCGGGGGTATCACGGGTGAAAAACTGTTTTTT.

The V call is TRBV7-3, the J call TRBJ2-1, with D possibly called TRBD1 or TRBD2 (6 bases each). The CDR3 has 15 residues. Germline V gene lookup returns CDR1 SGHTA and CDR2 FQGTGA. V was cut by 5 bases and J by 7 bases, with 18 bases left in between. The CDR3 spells CASSMWGALGNEQFF. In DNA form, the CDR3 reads TGTGCCAGCAGCATGTGGGGGGCCCTGGGGAATGAGCAGTTCTTC.

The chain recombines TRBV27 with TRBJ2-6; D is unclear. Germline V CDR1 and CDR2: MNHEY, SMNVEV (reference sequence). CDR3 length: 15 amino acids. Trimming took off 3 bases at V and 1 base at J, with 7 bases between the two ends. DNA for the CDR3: TGTGCCAGCAGTTTCCGGCCGTCTGGGGCCAACGTCCTGACTTTC. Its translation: CASSFRPSGANVLTF.

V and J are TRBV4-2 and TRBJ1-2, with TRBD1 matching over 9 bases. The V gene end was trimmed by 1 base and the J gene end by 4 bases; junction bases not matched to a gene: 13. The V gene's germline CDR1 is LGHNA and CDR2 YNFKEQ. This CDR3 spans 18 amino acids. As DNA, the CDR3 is TGTGCCAGCAGCCAAGTAAGGCTCGGGACAGGGTACACCTATGGCTACACCTTC. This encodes CASSQVRLGTGYTYGYTF.

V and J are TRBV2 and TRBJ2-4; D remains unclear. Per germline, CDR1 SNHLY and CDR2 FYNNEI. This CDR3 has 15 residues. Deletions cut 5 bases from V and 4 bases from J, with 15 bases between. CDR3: CASSPLQSTKNIQYF. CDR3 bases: TGTGCCAGCAGTCCCCTTCAGAGCACTAAAAACATTCAGTACTTC.

CDR3 DNA: TGTGCCAGCAGCTTAGGTCCAGGCCTATACGAGCAGTACTTC. Translated, it gives CASSLGPGLYEQYF. The chain has TRBV7-2 and TRBJ2-7; D unresolved. Germline lookup yields CDR1 SGHTA and CDR2 FQGNSA. This CDR3 is 14 amino acids long. V lost 1 base and J 4 bases, leaving 11 bases between the germline ends.

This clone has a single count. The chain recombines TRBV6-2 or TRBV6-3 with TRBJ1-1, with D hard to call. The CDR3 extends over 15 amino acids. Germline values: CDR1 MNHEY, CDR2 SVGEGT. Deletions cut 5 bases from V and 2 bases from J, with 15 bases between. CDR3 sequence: CASSPPGSYNTEAFF. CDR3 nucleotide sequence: TGTGCCAGCAGTCCCCCGGGGAGTTACAACACTGAAGCTTTCTTT.

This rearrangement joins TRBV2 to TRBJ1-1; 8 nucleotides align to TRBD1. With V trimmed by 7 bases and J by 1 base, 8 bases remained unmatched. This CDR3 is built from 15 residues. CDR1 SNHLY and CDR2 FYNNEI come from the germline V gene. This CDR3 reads CASTHWTGKNTEAFF. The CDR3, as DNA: TGTGCCAGCACCCACTGGACAGGGAAGAACACTGAAGCTTTCTTT.

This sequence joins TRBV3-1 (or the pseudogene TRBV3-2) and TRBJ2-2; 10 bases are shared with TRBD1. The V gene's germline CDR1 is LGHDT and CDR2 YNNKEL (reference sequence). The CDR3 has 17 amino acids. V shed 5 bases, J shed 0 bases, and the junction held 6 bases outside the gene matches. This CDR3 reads CASSARGTGANTGELFF. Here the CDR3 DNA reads TGTGCCAGCAGCGCGCGGGGGACAGGGGCGAACACCGGGGAGCTGTTTTTT.

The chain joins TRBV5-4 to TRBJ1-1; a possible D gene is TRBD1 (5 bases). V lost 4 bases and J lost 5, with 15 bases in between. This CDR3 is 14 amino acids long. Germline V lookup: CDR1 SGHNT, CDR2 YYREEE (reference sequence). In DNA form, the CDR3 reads TGTGCCAGCAGCCTATCCGGGGGTTGGACTGAAGCTTTCTTT. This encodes CASSLSGGWTEAFF.

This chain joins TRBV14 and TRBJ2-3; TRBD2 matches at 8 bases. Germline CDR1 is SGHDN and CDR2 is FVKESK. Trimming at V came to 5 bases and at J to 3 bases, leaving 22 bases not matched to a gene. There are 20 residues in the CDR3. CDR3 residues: CASSSRTAAGGSLGTDTQYF. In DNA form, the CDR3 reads TGTGCCAGCAGCTCCCGGACTGCGGCGGGAGGTTCTCTAGGAACAGATACGCAGTATTTT.

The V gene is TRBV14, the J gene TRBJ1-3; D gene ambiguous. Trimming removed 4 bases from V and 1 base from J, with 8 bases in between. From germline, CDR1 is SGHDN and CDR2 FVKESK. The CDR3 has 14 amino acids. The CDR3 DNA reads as TGTGCCAGCAGCCCCTCGGGATCTGGAAACACCATATATTTT. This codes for CASSPSGSGNTIYF.

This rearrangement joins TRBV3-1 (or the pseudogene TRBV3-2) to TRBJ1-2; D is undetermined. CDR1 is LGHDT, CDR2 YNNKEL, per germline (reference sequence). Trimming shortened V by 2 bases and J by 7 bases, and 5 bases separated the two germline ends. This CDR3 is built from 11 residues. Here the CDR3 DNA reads TGTGCCAGCAGCCAAAGACGTGGCTACACCTTC. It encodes CASSQRRGYTF.

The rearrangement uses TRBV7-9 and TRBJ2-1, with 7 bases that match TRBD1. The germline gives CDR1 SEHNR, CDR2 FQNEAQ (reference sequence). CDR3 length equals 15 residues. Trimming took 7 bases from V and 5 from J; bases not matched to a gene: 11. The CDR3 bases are TGTGCCAGCACCGGACGGGACAGCAGTCACAATGAGCAGTTCTTC. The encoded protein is CASTGRDSSHNEQFF.

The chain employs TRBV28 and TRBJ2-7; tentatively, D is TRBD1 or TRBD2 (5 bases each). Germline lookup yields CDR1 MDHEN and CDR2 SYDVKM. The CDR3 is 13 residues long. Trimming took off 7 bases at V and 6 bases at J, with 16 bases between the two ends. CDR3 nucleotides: TGTGCCAGCACCCCGGTCTCTGGGGGCGAGCAGTACGTC. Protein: CASTPVSGGEQYV.

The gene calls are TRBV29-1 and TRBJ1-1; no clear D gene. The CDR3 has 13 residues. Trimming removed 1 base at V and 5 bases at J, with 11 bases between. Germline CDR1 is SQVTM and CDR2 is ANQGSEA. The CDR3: CSVEVLVGTEAFF. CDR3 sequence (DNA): TGCAGCGTTGAAGTCTTAGTTGGGACTGAAGCTTTCTTT. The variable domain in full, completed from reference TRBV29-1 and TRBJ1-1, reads SAVISQKPSRDICQRGTSLTIQCQVDSQVTMMFWYRQQPGQSLTLIATANQGSEATYESGFVIDKFPISRPNLTFSTLTVSNMSPEDSSIYLCSVEVLVGTEAFFGQGTRLTVV.